The 2 T cell receptor beta chains reported below all come from one sample, sequenced in a study of post-analysis software for immune sequencing data. Antigen specificity for these receptors is unknown. Study-level findings and limits: Five or six TRBV segments appeared more often in patients than in controls, and TRBV5-6, TRBV5-1 and TRBV20-1 were among these.

Every TCR beta cDNA library bore unique molecular identifiers. MiXCR, run by TCRdb on the PCR reads, gives a single entry per CDR3 protein. This table has hundreds of thousands of distinct CDR3 sequences, 55% to 60% appearing once. Sequencing used blood. These receptors all stem from a girl aged 2 to 9 with multiple sclerosis.

The chain combines TRBV4-3 with TRBJ2-1; D gene ambiguous. V was clipped by 3 bases and J by 7 bases, with 7 bases between them. The CDR3 runs 12 residues. Germline loops: CDR1 LGHNA, CDR2 YSLEER. This CDR3 reads CASSQNLNEQFF. For the CDR3, the DNA is TGCGCCAGCAGCCAGAATTTGAATGAGCAGTTCTTC.

V gene TRBV6-2 or TRBV6-3 combines with J gene TRBJ1-2; a possible D gene is TRBD1 (5 bases). Germline CDR1 reads MNHEY; CDR2 reads SVGEGT. V shed 0 bases and J shed 4 bases, with 9 bases lying between them. The CDR3 runs to 14 residues. The chain's CDR3 is CASSYSAGLYGYTF. The CDR3 DNA is TGTGCCAGCAGTTACTCAGCAGGGCTCTATGGCTACACCTTC.